This TCR beta chain was obtained from a study of CD8 T cells in ankylosing spondylitis. Findings and limits, study-wide: Characteristic of ankylosing spondylitis blood, it appeared, was a TCR beta motif comprising 7 to 9 highly homologous variants. According to the report, clones linked to the disease were significantly enriched in matched synovial fluid samples taken from ankylosing spondylitis patients. Disease-linked clones bore a CD8+ phenotype and were relatively rare in peripheral blood. Both synovial fluid and blood in reactive arthritis had previously been reported to carry some motif variants.

Trimming removed 6 bases at V and 0 bases at J, with 13 bases between. CDR1 SEHNR and CDR2 FQNEAQ come from the germline V gene (reference sequence). This CDR3 region has 15 residues. In making TCR beta libraries, quantitative 5'-RACE with molecular barcodes was used. In TCRdb, the 5' RACE reads were re-called with MiXCR into one record per CDR3 protein. In the table there are a few hundred thousand distinct CDR3 sequences, approximately 11% of which are singletons. Comments on this clonotype: The antigen is undetermined.

The sequenced sample consisted of blood, either unsorted or a sorted T cell fraction (not recorded which). The V and J genes are TRBV7-9 and TRBJ2-3; D gene unclear. This clonotype originated in a male donor with ankylosing spondylitis. The CDR3 spells CASRPSSVSTDTQYF. The CDR3 DNA follows: TGTGCCAGCAGACCATCTTCGGTTAGCACAGATACGCAGTATTTT.